The 23 T cell receptor beta chains below all came from one sample that was sequenced in a study of sequential checkpoint blockade in melanoma. Specified treatment: randomized to nivolumab then ipilimumab (arm A) or the reverse (arm B). Produced via immunoSEQ multiplex PCR; TCRdb's table is partial and in-frame only. The sample carries about 35,000 clones, roughly 81% recorded once. Sequencing used CD8+ T cells sorted from blood (inferred from file names), obtained from a patient given nivolumab and ipilimumab in sequence. The receptors shown here come from a human donor with melanoma.

The CDR3 nucleotides are TGTGCTAGTGGCTCAAGTCGGGCCGGGGAGCTGTTTTTT. It translates to CASGSSRAGELFF. This chain uses TRBV12-5 with TRBJ2-2; no clear D gene. Germline assignment: CDR1 LGHNT and CDR2 FRNRAP. Trimming shortened V by 6 bases and J by 6 bases, and 11 bases separated the two germline ends. This CDR3 region has 13 residues.

The genes are TRBV6-5 and TRBJ1-1; possible D gene TRBD1, 6 bases. The length of the CDR3 is 15 residues. Trimming took off 2 bases at V and 4 bases at J, with 14 bases between the two ends. The germline gives CDR1 MNHEY, CDR2 SVGAGI. CDR3 loop: CASSYGGGGGTEAFF. The CDR3 DNA sequence: TGTGCCAGCAGTTACGGCGGGGGGGGCGGCACTGAAGCTTTCTTT.

This chain uses TRBV6-1 with TRBJ1-2; 7 bases are a match to TRBD1. Germline V gives CDR1 MNHNS, CDR2 SASEGT. The ends lost 4 bases at V and 8 bases at J; junction bases unmatched: 7. The CDR3 length is 13 residues. The CDR3 loop reads CASSVVTGSGYTF. The CDR3 DNA is TGTGCCAGCAGTGTCGTGACAGGGAGCGGCTACACCTTC.

This chain links TRBV6-5 with TRBJ1-3, with unresolved D. The CDR3 length is 12 residues. CDR1 MNHEY and CDR2 SVGAGI come from the germline V gene. Between the trimmed V and J ends, which lost 3 bases and 5 bases, there was a span of 5 bases. The DNA of the CDR3 is TGTGCCAGCAGTTATGACAGAAACACCATATATTTT. The encoded protein is CASSYDRNTIYF.

This sequence joins TRBV28 and TRBJ2-1; 9 nucleotides agree with TRBD2. Germline loops: CDR1 MDHEN, CDR2 SYDVKM. The CDR3 is made up of 18 amino acids. The trim removed 2 bases at V and 4 bases at J, leaving 12 bases unmatched. The CDR3 sequence is CASSLPTSPSGAYNEQFF. CDR3 DNA: TGTGCCAGCAGTTTACCTACCTCGCCTAGCGGGGCTTACAATGAGCAGTTCTTC.

V usage is TRBV19 and J usage is TRBJ2-2, with D possibly being TRBD2 (6 bases). The V gene's germline CDR1 is LNHDA and CDR2 SQIVND (reference sequence). V was trimmed by 7 bases and J by 1 base, leaving 13 bases between them. This CDR3 comprises 15 residues. The CDR3 DNA is TGTGCCAGTACCCCTCCGGGAGTGAACACCGGGGAGCTGTTTTTT. This encodes CASTPPGVNTGELFF.

V usage is TRBV7-9 and J usage is TRBJ2-7; 13 bases are a match to TRBD2. V lost 4 bases to trimming and J lost 7 bases; unmatched junction nucleotides: 13. The CDR3 consists of 17 residues. Germline V gene sequence: CDR1 SEHNR, CDR2 FQNEAQ (reference sequence). CDR3 bases: TGTGCCAGCAGCTCCTTGGGGACTAGCGGGAAAGGTGGTGAGCAGTACTTC. As protein: CASSSLGTSGKGGEQYF.

The chain couples TRBV30 to TRBJ2-6; 9 bases line up with TRBD1. The germline CDR1 and CDR2 sequences are GTSNPN and SVGIG (reference sequence). The CDR3 length is 18 residues. V shed 0 bases and J 4 bases; nucleotides not matched to a gene: 10. CDR3 coding DNA: TGTGCCTGGAGTGTACGTTGGACAGGGGTAGAAGGGGCCAACGTCCTGACTTTC. Its translation is CAWSVRWTGVEGANVLTF.

V gene TRBV18 combines with J gene TRBJ2-5; D unresolved. The J call may be incorrect, as the DNA end agrees better with TRBJ2-7. Per the germline V gene, CDR1 is KGHSH and CDR2 is LQKENI. The CDR3 is made up of 12 amino acids. The CDR3 bases are TGTGCCAGCTCACGGGCACCTTACGAGCAGTACTTC. It yields the protein CASSRAPYEQYF.

The chain recombines TRBV19 with TRBJ1-2; 7 nucleotides align to TRBD1. CDR1 is LNHDA and CDR2 is SQIVND in the germline V gene (reference sequence). The CDR3 has 14 amino acids. After removal of 5 bases from V and 2 bases from J, the junction contained 5 bases not matched to a gene. In nucleotides, the CDR3 is TGTGCCAGTAGTCTCGCGGGACAGAACTATGGCTACACCTTC. It is translated as CASSLAGQNYGYTF.

V gene TRBV27 combines with J gene TRBJ1-4; D perhaps matches TRBD1 (6 bases). V was trimmed by 7 bases and J by 4 bases, leaving 13 bases between them. CDR3 length: 14 residues. Looked up from germline, CDR1 is MNHEY and CDR2 is SMNVEV (reference sequence). Written as DNA, the CDR3 is TGTGCCAGCACCTCAGGGGCGGTTAATGAAAAACTGTTTTTT. Translating it yields CASTSGAVNEKLFF.

The chain is built from TRBV13 and TRBJ2-3, with 7 positions matching TRBD1. Per the germline V gene, CDR1 is PRHDT and CDR2 is FYEKMQ (reference sequence). Trimming cost V 0 bases and J 4 bases; bases outside gene matches: 7. The CDR3 totals 16 residues. The CDR3 DNA is TGTGCCAGCAGCTTAGGGGCAGGGGGATTCGCAGATACGCAGTATTTT. Protein sequence: CASSLGAGGFADTQYF.

The gene calls are TRBV6-4 and TRBJ2-3; 12 positions agree with TRBD2. Germline loops: CDR1 MRHNA, CDR2 SNTAGT. The junction had 0 bases not matched to a gene; V was cut back by 4 bases and J by 1 base. The CDR3 extends over 15 amino acids. The CDR3 reads CASSGTSGGTDTQYF. In DNA form, the CDR3 reads TGTGCCAGCAGTGGGACTAGCGGGGGCACAGATACGCAGTATTTT.

The chain recombines TRBV11-2 with TRBJ2-7; D is possibly TRBD2 (5 bases). The V end was cut by 2 bases, the J end by 4 bases, with 12 bases between. This CDR3 has 14 amino acids. CDR1 SGHAT and CDR2 FQNNGV come from the germline V gene. CDR3 DNA: TGTGCCAGCAGCTTATCATTCGGGGAGTACGAGCAGTACTTC. The encoded protein is CASSLSFGEYEQYF. Drawing the rest from reference TRBV11-2 and TRBJ2-7, the complete variable domain is EAGVAQSPRYKIIEKRQSVAFWCNPISGHATLYWYQQILGQGPKLLIQFQNNGVVDDSQLPKDRFSAERLKGVDSTLKIQPAKLEDSAVYLCASSLSFGEYEQYFGPGTRLTVT.

This chain uses TRBV5-6 with TRBJ2-1; 7 nucleotides match TRBD1. The ends lost 4 bases at V and 4 bases at J; junction bases unmatched: 5. Germline lookup yields CDR1 SGHDT and CDR2 YYEEEE. There are 14 residues in the CDR3. CDR3 amino acids: CASSPGQAYNEQFF. The CDR3 nucleotides are TGTGCCAGCAGCCCCGGACAGGCATACAATGAGCAGTTCTTC.

This chain connects TRBV27 to TRBJ2-7; D not resolved. The CDR3 runs 14 residues. Trimming removed 3 bases from V and 3 bases from J, with 12 bases in between. Germline V gene lookup returns CDR1 MNHEY and CDR2 SMNVEV (reference sequence). CDR3 nucleotides: TGTGCCAGCAGTTTTGGCCAAACATTCTACGAGCAGTACTTC. Residues: CASSFGQTFYEQYF.

In this sample, this clone turned up once. The rearrangement links TRBV27 to TRBJ2-7; the match to TRBD2 covers 8 bases. Germline assignment: CDR1 MNHEY and CDR2 SMNVEV (reference sequence). V was pared by 5 bases and J by 2 bases, with 5 bases of the junction left unmatched. CDR3 length equals 14 residues. CDR3 bases: TGTGCCAGCAGTCCGGGACTAGATGCCTACGAGCAGTACTTC. Its translation: CASSPGLDAYEQYF.

The rearrangement uses TRBV27 and TRBJ2-7; TRBD2 matches at 12 bases. The CDR3 consists of 15 residues. Germline V gives CDR1 MNHEY, CDR2 SMNVEV (reference sequence). The trim removed 8 bases at V and 5 bases at J, leaving 10 bases unmatched. For the CDR3, the DNA is TGTGCCAGCCGCCCAGGACTAGCGGGAACGAACGAGCAGTACTTC. Residues: CASRPGLAGTNEQYF.

This clone occurred a few times. The chain couples TRBV7-9 to TRBJ1-5; D is unresolved. The CDR3 totals 14 residues. Germline V gene lookup returns CDR1 SEHNR and CDR2 FQNEAQ (reference sequence). V was pared by 0 bases and J by 9 bases, with 12 bases between. CDR3 in DNA: TGTGCCAGCAGCTTAGCGCCGGGGTATTGGCCCCAGCATTTT. Amino acids: CASSLAPGYWPQHF.

The chain employs TRBV5-8 and TRBJ2-1, with D possibly being TRBD2 (7 bases). CDR1 is SGHTS and CDR2 is YDEGEE in the germline V gene. This CDR3 has 14 amino acids. The V end lost 1 base, the J end lost 8 bases, and 13 bases lay between the germline ends. The CDR3 bases are TGTGCCAGCAGCTTGTACGGGGGGCGGGATGAGCAGTTCTTC. This translates into CASSLYGGRDEQFF.

The chain uses TRBV7-8 and TRBJ2-7; 10 nucleotides align to TRBD2. The CDR3 spans 15 residues. Germline-derived CDR1 and CDR2 are SGHVS and FQNEAQ. The V segment lost 1 base and the J segment 6 bases; nucleotides outside the gene matches: 6. CDR3 coding DNA: TGTGCCAGCAGCTTAGTAACTAGCGGGAAAAGCGAGCAGTACTTC. It translates to CASSLVTSGKSEQYF.

The chain links TRBV13 to TRBJ2-7, with 11 bases that match TRBD1. The germline V gene has CDR1 PRHDT and CDR2 FYEKMQ (reference sequence). Trimming took 5 bases from V and 7 from J; bases not matched to a gene: 7. The CDR3 length is 14 residues. The CDR3 DNA follows: TGTGCCAGCAGCCTTGGACAGGGGGCAGGGGAGCAGTACTTC. It encodes CASSLGQGAGEQYF.

The genes are TRBV2 and TRBJ2-1; D uncertain. Trimming stripped 7 bases from V and 9 bases from J, with 4 bases between. CDR3 size: 9 residues. The germline V gene has CDR1 SNHLY and CDR2 FYNNEI. CDR3 sequence reads: CASKAEQFF. In nucleotides, the CDR3 is TGTGCCAGCAAAGCTGAGCAGTTCTTC.